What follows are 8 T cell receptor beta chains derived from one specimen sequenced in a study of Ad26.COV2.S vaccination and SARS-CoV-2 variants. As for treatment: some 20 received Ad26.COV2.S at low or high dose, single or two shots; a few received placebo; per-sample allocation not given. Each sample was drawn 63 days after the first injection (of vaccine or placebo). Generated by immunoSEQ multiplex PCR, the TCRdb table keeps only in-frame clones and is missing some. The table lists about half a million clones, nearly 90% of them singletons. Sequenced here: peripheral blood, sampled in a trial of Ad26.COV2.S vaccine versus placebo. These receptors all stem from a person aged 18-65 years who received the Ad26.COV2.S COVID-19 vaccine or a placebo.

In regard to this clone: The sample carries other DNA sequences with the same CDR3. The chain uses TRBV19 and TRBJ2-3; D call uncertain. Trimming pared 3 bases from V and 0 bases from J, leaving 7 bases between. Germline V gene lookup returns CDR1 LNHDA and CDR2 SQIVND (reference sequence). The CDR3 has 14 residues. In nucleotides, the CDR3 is TGTGCCAGTAGTATTTCGCGCAGCACAGATACGCAGTATTTT. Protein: CASSISRSTDTQYF. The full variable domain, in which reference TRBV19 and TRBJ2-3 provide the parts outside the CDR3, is DGGITQSPKYLFRKEGQNVTLSCEQNLNHDAMYWYRQDPGQGLRLIYYSQIVNDFQKGDIAEGYSVSREKKESFPLTVTSAQKNPTAFYLCASSISRSTDTQYFGPGTRLTVL.

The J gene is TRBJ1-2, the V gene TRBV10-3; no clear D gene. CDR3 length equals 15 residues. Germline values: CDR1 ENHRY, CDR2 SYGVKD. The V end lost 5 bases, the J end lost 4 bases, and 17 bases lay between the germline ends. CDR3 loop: CAISIRGSKGYGYTF. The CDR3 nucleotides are TGTGCCATCAGTATTAGAGGATCTAAGGGCTATGGCTACACCTTC.

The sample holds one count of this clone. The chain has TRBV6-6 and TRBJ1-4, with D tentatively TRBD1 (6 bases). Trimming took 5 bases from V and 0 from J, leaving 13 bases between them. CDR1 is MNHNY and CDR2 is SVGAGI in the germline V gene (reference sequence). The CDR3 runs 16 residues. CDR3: CASSRRDIATNEKLFF. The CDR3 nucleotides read TGTGCCAGCAGTCGACGGGACATTGCAACTAATGAAAAACTGTTTTTT.

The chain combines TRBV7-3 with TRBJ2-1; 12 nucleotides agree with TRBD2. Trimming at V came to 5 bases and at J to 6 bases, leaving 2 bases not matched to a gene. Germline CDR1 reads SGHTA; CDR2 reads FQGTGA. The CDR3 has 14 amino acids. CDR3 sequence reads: CASSRLAGVNEQFF. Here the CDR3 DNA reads TGTGCCAGCAGCCGACTAGCGGGGGTCAATGAGCAGTTCTTC.

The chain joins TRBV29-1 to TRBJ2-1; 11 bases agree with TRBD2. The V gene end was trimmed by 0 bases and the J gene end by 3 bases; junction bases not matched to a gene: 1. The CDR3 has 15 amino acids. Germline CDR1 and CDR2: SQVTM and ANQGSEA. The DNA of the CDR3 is TGCAGCGTTGAAGAGGGACTAGCGGTCTACAATGAGCAGTTCTTC. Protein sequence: CSVEEGLAVYNEQFF.

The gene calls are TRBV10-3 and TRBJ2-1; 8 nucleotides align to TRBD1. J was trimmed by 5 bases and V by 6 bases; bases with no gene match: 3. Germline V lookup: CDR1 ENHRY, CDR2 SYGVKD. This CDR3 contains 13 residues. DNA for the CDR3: TGTGCCATCAGCGAACAGGGGGACAATGAGCAGTTCTTC. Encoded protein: CAISEQGDNEQFF.

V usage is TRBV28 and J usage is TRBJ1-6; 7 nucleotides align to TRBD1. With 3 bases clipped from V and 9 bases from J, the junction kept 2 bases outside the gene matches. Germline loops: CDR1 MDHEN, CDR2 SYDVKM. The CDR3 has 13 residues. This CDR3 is CASSLTGLSPLHF. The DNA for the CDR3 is TGTGCCAGCAGTTTGACAGGGCTTTCACCCCTCCACTTT.

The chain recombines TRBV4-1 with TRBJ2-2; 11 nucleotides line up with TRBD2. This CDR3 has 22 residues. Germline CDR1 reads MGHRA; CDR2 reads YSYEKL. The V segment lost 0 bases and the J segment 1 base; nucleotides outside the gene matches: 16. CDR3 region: CASSQDGTSGRIGGRNTGELFF. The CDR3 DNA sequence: TGCGCCAGCAGCCAAGATGGAACTAGCGGGAGAATAGGAGGAAGGAACACCGGGGAGCTGTTTTTT.